These 22 T cell receptor beta chains came from one sample sequenced in a study of T cell responses to AZD1222 COVID-19 vaccine. TCRdb keeps only in-frame clones here, not all; method: immunoSEQ multiplex PCR. The repertoire has approximately 160,000 clones, 90% of them found once; the top ten carry approximately 2.9%. The sample in question was peripheral blood, obtained on day 0 of AZD1222 vaccination. Receptors were obtained from an adult in good health.

The J gene is TRBJ1-1, the V gene TRBV19; TRBD1 agrees at 7 bases. There are 18 residues in the CDR3. The V gene end was trimmed by 0 bases and the J gene end by 4 bases; junction bases not matched to a gene: 14. Germline CDR1 is LNHDA and CDR2 is SQIVND (reference sequence). The CDR3 sequence: CASSIDRTGQRRVTEAFF. The CDR3 DNA reads as TGTGCCAGTAGTATAGATCGTACGGGACAGCGCCGGGTCACTGAAGCTTTCTTT.

The chain employs TRBV6-5 and TRBJ2-5, with 11 bases lining up with TRBD1. Germline-derived CDR1 and CDR2 are MNHEY and SVGAGI. CDR3 size: 16 residues. V lost 2 bases to trimming and J lost 5 bases; unmatched junction nucleotides: 7. DNA of the CDR3: TGTGCCAGCAGTTACGCGCCGGGACAGGGGGGCGAGACCCAGTACTTC. Translated, it gives CASSYAPGQGGETQYF.

V and J are TRBV5-1 and TRBJ1-5; maybe TRBD1 (5 bases). Trimming cost V 2 bases and J 0 bases, with 9 bases left between them. From germline, CDR1 is SGHRS and CDR2 YFSETQ. This CDR3 spans 15 amino acids. CDR3 sequence reads: CASSLGTDSNQPQHF. The CDR3 coding sequence is TGCGCCAGCAGCTTAGGGACGGATAGCAATCAGCCCCAGCATTTT. The full variable domain, in which reference TRBV5-1 and TRBJ1-5 provide the parts outside the CDR3, is KAGVTQTPRYLIKTRGQQVTLSCSPISGHRSVSWYQQTPGQGLQFLFEYFSETQRNKGNFPGRFSGRQFSNSRSEMNVSTLELGDSALYLCASSLGTDSNQPQHFGDGTRLSIL.

The V call is TRBV7-2, the J call TRBJ2-2, with 9 bases matching TRBD1. V gave up 5 bases and J gave up 5 bases; unmatched junction bases: 3. Germline lookup yields CDR1 SGHTA and CDR2 FQGNSA. This CDR3 has 14 residues. The CDR3 is CASSRTGATGELFF. The CDR3 bases are TGTGCCAGCAGCCGGACAGGGGCTACCGGGGAGCTGTTTTTT.

The chain employs TRBV5-1 and TRBJ2-3; D is possibly TRBD2 (6 bases). Germline CDR1 is SGHRS and CDR2 is YFSETQ. CDR3 length equals 15 residues. The V and J ends lost 4 bases and 0 bases respectively, with 12 bases between them. This CDR3 is CASSDGGASTDTQYF. DNA for the CDR3: TGCGCCAGCAGCGACGGAGGGGCTAGCACAGATACGCAGTATTTT.

J is TRBJ1-2 and V is TRBV29-1; tentative D call: TRBD1 (5 bases). The CDR3 covers 12 residues. CDR1 is SQVTM, CDR2 ANQGSEA, per germline. The V end was cut by 4 bases, the J end by 2 bases, with 8 bases between. The CDR3 DNA sequence: TGCAGCGTTGGGGGGGACAACTATGGCTACACCTTC. Residues: CSVGGDNYGYTF.

V is TRBV19 and J is TRBJ1-5; TRBD1 matches 7 bases. The CDR3 runs 17 residues. J lost 5 bases, V lost 6 bases, and 16 bases had no gene match. Germline V CDR1 and CDR2: LNHDA, SQIVND (reference sequence). The CDR3 spells CASRDHRGRSLDQPQHF. The CDR3 region has the DNA TGTGCCAGTAGGGACCACAGGGGCCGATCCCTCGATCAGCCCCAGCATTTT.

This chain uses TRBV13 with TRBJ2-7; D unresolved. The CDR3 is 12 residues long. The ends were cut back, 0 bases at V and 6 bases at J, with 6 bases in the middle. Germline-derived CDR1 and CDR2 are PRHDT and FYEKMQ (reference sequence). Here the CDR3 reads CASSLGSGEQYF. CDR3 nucleotides: TGTGCCAGCAGCTTAGGGTCCGGCGAGCAGTACTTC.

J is TRBJ1-6 and V is TRBV15; 7 bases are a match to TRBD1. Germline values: CDR1 LNHNV, CDR2 YYDKDF (reference sequence). This CDR3 has 16 residues. After removal of 5 bases from V and 7 bases from J, the junction contained 11 bases not matched to a gene. The CDR3 DNA reads TGTGCCACCAGCGGAGGAGGGGGCGGAATCAATTCACCCCTCCACTTT. Protein sequence: CATSGGGGGINSPLHF.

The rearrangement links TRBV2 to TRBJ1-1, with TRBD1 matching 10 bases. This CDR3 contains 16 residues. The J segment lost 7 bases and the V segment lost 2 bases, leaving 10 bases of the junction unmatched. Looked up from germline, CDR1 is SNHLY and CDR2 is FYNNEI. The CDR3, as DNA: TGTGCCAGCAGTGAACGTGGGACAGGGGCAACGAATGAAGCTTTCTTT. Residues: CASSERGTGATNEAFF.

This clone showed up just once. This chain joins TRBV29-1 and TRBJ2-6, with TRBD1 identical over 8 bases. Germline CDR1 SQVTM, CDR2 ANQGSEA. This CDR3 contains 16 residues. V lost 4 bases to trimming and J lost 0 bases; unmatched junction nucleotides: 5. The CDR3, as DNA: TGCAGCGTTGTGGCAGGGGGCCGCTCTGGGGCCAACGTCCTGACTTTC. The encoded protein is CSVVAGGRSGANVLTF.

The chain links TRBV5-1 to TRBJ1-2, with D perhaps matching TRBD1 (5 bases). V lost 0 bases and J lost 3, with 12 bases in between. The CDR3 sequence is 15 residues long. Germline-derived CDR1 and CDR2 are SGHRS and YFSETQ. CDR3 residues: CASSLGDSPYYGYTF. The CDR3, as DNA: TGCGCCAGCAGCTTGGGTGACAGCCCTTACTATGGCTACACCTTC.

The chain couples TRBV7-2 to TRBJ1-5; no reliable D call. The V end was cut by 0 bases, the J end by 2 bases, with 8 bases between. Germline V gives CDR1 SGHTA, CDR2 FQGNSA. The CDR3 has 15 amino acids. For the CDR3, the DNA is TGTGCCAGCAGCTTAGCTGTCGGGGGCAATCAGCCCCAGCATTTT. Residues: CASSLAVGGNQPQHF.

The chain couples TRBV5-6 to TRBJ1-2; tentatively, D is TRBD1 (5 bases). The CDR3 runs to 16 residues. Trimming stripped 7 bases from V and 2 bases from J, with 21 bases between. From germline, CDR1 is SGHDT and CDR2 YYEEEE. For the CDR3, the DNA is TGTGCCAGCTTACGCGGGGGTTCCCCCTCAAACTATGGCTACACCTTC. Translated, it gives CASLRGGSPSNYGYTF.

V gene TRBV6-2 or TRBV6-3 combines with J gene TRBJ2-7, with D tentatively TRBD2 (5 bases). Germline loops: CDR1 MNHEY, CDR2 SVGEGT. CDR3 length: 17 amino acids. Trimming stripped 2 bases from V and 2 bases from J, with 19 bases between. CDR3 DNA sequence: TGTGCCAGCAGTTACCCTCTGGGAGCATCTGCGGCCTACGAGCAGTACTTC. It translates to CASSYPLGASAAYEQYF.

This clone appeared once. CDR3: CASKPSTDTQYF. CDR3 sequence (DNA): TGTGCCAGCAAGCCGAGCACAGATACGCAGTATTTT. The rearrangement links TRBV9 to TRBJ2-3; no clear D gene. This CDR3 contains 12 residues. Per the germline V gene, CDR1 is SGDLS and CDR2 is YYNGEE. Deletions cut 6 bases from V and 0 bases from J, with 5 bases between.

This chain uses TRBV7-6 with TRBJ2-3, with a possible D match to TRBD1 (5 bases). Trimming cost V 6 bases and J 6 bases, with 28 bases left between them. Germline lookup yields CDR1 SGHVS and CDR2 FNYEAQ. This CDR3 has 18 amino acids. DNA of the CDR3: TGTGCCAGCAGAGCTGGTTCGTCCGCTGCCAGGGCCTCGGATACGCAGTATTTT. It translates to CASRAGSSAARASDTQYF.

This chain joins TRBV19 and TRBJ1-5, with unresolved D. Germline assignment: CDR1 LNHDA and CDR2 SQIVND (reference sequence). This CDR3 spans 13 amino acids. V lost 8 bases and J 2 bases, leaving 10 bases between the germline ends. Here the CDR3 DNA reads TGTGCCAGTCGGGGTTTAGGCAATCAGCCCCAGCATTTT. This translates into CASRGLGNQPQHF. The variable domain in full, with the rest retrieved from reference TRBV19 and TRBJ1-5, is DGGITQSPKYLFRKEGQNVTLSCEQNLNHDAMYWYRQDPGQGLRLIYYSQIVNDFQKGDIAEGYSVSREKKESFPLTVTSAQKNPTAFYLCASRGLGNQPQHFGDGTRLSIL.

The chain is built from TRBV5-1 and TRBJ2-3, with 8 positions matching TRBD1. V was pared by 0 bases and J by 1 base, with 4 bases of the junction left unmatched. The CDR3 runs to 16 residues. Germline V gene lookup returns CDR1 SGHRS and CDR2 YFSETQ. The DNA of the CDR3 is TGCGCCAGCAGCTTGGCCCAGGGGGCCGGCACAGATACGCAGTATTTT. Its protein is CASSLAQGAGTDTQYF.

CDR3 coding DNA: TGTGCCAGTAGTATCCTGGTTCTGGCGGGGGGGCCGGGTGAGCAGTTCTTC. It encodes CASSILVLAGGPGEQFF. The rearrangement links TRBV19 to TRBJ2-1; TRBD2 matches at 9 bases. The CDR3 runs 17 residues. Germline V CDR1 and CDR2: LNHDA, SQIVND (reference sequence). Trimming at V came to 3 bases and at J to 9 bases, leaving 15 bases not matched to a gene.

This chain joins TRBV27 and TRBJ1-2; D unclear. Trimming left V 3 bases short and J 8 bases short, with 16 bases between. CDR1 and CDR2 from the germline V gene are MNHEY and SMNVEV (reference sequence). There are 14 residues in the CDR3. The CDR3 spells CASSFGVDRKGYTF. CDR3 sequence (DNA): TGTGCCAGCAGTTTTGGGGTGGACCGTAAGGGCTACACCTTC.

The chain employs TRBV5-1 and TRBJ1-5; 7 bases are shared with TRBD1. Trimming at V came to 2 bases and at J to 5 bases, leaving 7 bases not matched to a gene. Germline lookup yields CDR1 SGHRS and CDR2 YFSETQ. The CDR3 sequence is 15 residues long. CDR3 region: CASSLAGQWDQPQHF. The CDR3 bases are TGCGCCAGCAGCTTAGCGGGACAGTGGGATCAGCCCCAGCATTTT. Using reference TRBV5-1 and TRBJ1-5 for the parts outside the CDR3, the full variable domain is KAGVTQTPRYLIKTRGQQVTLSCSPISGHRSVSWYQQTPGQGLQFLFEYFSETQRNKGNFPGRFSGRQFSNSRSEMNVSTLELGDSALYLCASSLAGQWDQPQHFGDGTRLSIL.